Reported below is one T cell receptor beta chain. Its antigen is currently unknown. The data belong to a study of blood T cells in healthy people across ages. Study-level results: Naive CD4+ cell counts and diversity both ran higher in long-lived than in aged donors. Getting older went along with TCR beta diversity per million T cells dropping roughly linearly.

There are 19 residues in the CDR3. V shed 2 bases and J shed 6 bases, with 28 bases lying between them. Germline CDR1 and CDR2: SGHTA and FQGNSA. A minimum of 7 million PBMCs was isolated per sample. A minimum of 6 micrograms of total RNA was extracted per sample. A second PCR, run for about 6 to 11 cycles, used a sample-barcoded 5' primer plus a J-beta primer mix. TCRdb used MiXCR to reprocess the 5' RACE reads, holding one entry per CDR3 protein. The data show 550,000 to 700,000 distinct CDR3 sequences, 27% seen once. The rearrangement uses TRBV7-2 and TRBJ1-2, with D maybe TRBD1 (6 bases). The sequence was collected from a woman aged 70-85 years in good health. The sample comprised blood. The CDR3 nucleotides read TGTGCCAGCAGCTTATGGGCCCCCGGGGTGGGAGGGGGAAAGGATGGCTACACCTTC. Protein: CASSLWAPGVGGGKDGYTF. Drawing the rest from reference TRBV7-2 and TRBJ1-2, the complete variable domain is GAGVSQSPSNKVTEKGKDVELRCDPISGHTALYWYRQSLGQGLEFLIYFQGNSAPDKSGLPSDRFSAERTGGSVSTLTIQRTQQEDSAVYLCASSLWAPGVGGGKDGYTFGSGTRLTVV.